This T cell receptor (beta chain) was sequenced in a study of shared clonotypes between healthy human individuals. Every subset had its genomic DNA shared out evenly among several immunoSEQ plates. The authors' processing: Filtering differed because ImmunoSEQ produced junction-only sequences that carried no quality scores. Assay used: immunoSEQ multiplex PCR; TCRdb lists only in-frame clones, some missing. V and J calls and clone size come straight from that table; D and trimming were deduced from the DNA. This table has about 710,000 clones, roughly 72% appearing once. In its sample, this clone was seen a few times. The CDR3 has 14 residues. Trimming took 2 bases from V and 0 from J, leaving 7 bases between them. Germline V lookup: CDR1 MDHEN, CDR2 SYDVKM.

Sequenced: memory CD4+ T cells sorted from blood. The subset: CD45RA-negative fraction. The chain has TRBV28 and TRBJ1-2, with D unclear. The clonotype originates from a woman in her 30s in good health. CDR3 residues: CASSLGSPNYGYTF. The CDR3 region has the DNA TGTGCCAGCAGTTTAGGTTCTCCTAACTATGGCTACACCTTC.